This TCR beta chain is from a study of blood T cell repertoires in COVID-19. Study-level information: COVID-19 samples from acute and convalescent phases originated in the United States, Italy and Spain. The analysed material was cDNA or gDNA that came from T cells, B-cell-depleted T cells, or PBMCs.

After removal of 4 bases from V and 2 bases from J, the junction contained 1 base not matched to a gene. Germline CDR1 is MNHEY and CDR2 is SVGAGI. The CDR3 has 14 amino acids. Relative to its sample, this clone is medium-sized (0.01 to 0.1%). Other nucleotide sequences from this sample produce the same CDR3. In the authors' methods: Reference gene primer amplification gave nucleated cell count estimates. Here immunoSEQ multiplex PCR was the method, and the copy in TCRdb shows in-frame clones only, minus some. V and J calls and clone size follow that table, whereas D and trimming were derived from the DNA. The table records over 200,000 clones, around 83% of them present only once.

Specimen: peripheral blood. The receptor's source is a man aged 40-50 years with active or convalescent COVID-19. J is TRBJ1-5 and V is TRBV6-5; 8 nucleotides align to TRBD1. CDR3 in DNA: TGTGCCAGCAGTTGGGGACAGGGCAATCAGCCCCAGCATTTT. This gives the protein CASSWGQGNQPQHF.